Listed here are 30 T cell receptor beta chains from one sample, sequenced in a study of blood T cell repertoires in COVID-19 (dated by TCRdb to 2020 to 2022). Libraries were built with the immunoSEQ multiplex PCR assay. Sourced from immuneACCESS, this table was stored by TCRdb with only in-frame sequences that have V and J called. A share of the clones is absent; for the studies checked, an unresolved V gene accounts for under half, and the remainder has no known explanation. Across this sample there are 200,000 to 250,000 clones, with about 91% seen only once. The ten largest make up roughly 15% of the sample. The material sequenced was PBMCs or T cells enriched from blood (not recorded which). Receptors were obtained from a woman in her 50s with acute COVID-19.

This clone appeared a single time. The CDR3 loop is CASSQEGGDRLRYGYTF. The CDR3 coding sequence is TGCGCCAGCAGCCAAGAAGGGGGAGACAGGTTACGGTATGGCTACACCTTC. V usage is TRBV4-1 and J usage is TRBJ1-2; perhaps TRBD1 as D (6 bases). Germline CDR1 reads MGHRA; CDR2 reads YSYEKL. Trimming took 0 bases from V and 5 from J, leaving 19 bases between them. This CDR3 has 17 residues.

This clone has just a few counts. This chain uses TRBV7-8 with TRBJ1-2; TRBD1 aligns across 8 bases. Per the germline V gene, CDR1 is SGHVS and CDR2 is FQNEAQ. This CDR3 region has 15 residues. V shed 5 bases, J shed 8 bases, and the junction held 13 bases outside the gene matches. CDR3 DNA sequence: TGTGCCAGCAGCCTCCTCCAGGGGGCGTCAGCAGGCTACACCTTC. Translating it yields CASSLLQGASAGYTF.

This chain links TRBV19 with TRBJ2-7; D is uncertain. The V and J ends lost 9 bases and 0 bases respectively, with 3 bases between them. CDR1 is LNHDA and CDR2 is SQIVND in the germline V gene (reference sequence). The length of the CDR3 is 10 residues. CDR3 in amino acids: CASVSYEQYF. The CDR3 nucleotides are TGTGCCAGCGTCTCCTACGAGCAGTACTTC.

This chain uses TRBV7-2 with TRBJ2-5; the D gene is possibly TRBD2 (6 bases). This CDR3 has 14 residues. Trimming removed 6 bases at V and 0 bases at J, with 11 bases between. The germline V gene has CDR1 SGHTA and CDR2 FQGNSA. The CDR3 sequence: CASSRGGNQETQYF. In nucleotides, the CDR3 is TGTGCCAGCAGTCGAGGAGGGAACCAAGAGACCCAGTACTTC.

This chain uses TRBV30 with TRBJ1-2; 11 bases map to TRBD1. Germline assignment: CDR1 GTSNPN and CDR2 SVGIG (reference sequence). The CDR3 sequence is 15 residues long. This CDR3 reads CAHFPGTGGSFGYTF. CDR3 sequence (DNA): TGTGCTCACTTCCCCGGGACAGGGGGTTCGTTTGGCTACACCTTC.

The J gene is TRBJ2-1, the V gene TRBV28; 7 bases fit TRBD2. V was clipped by 6 bases and J by 1 base; unmatched bases: 6. This CDR3 contains 15 residues. Germline loops: CDR1 MDHEN, CDR2 SYDVKM. The CDR3 here is CASSFRGSSYNEQFF. Here the CDR3 DNA reads TGTGCCAGCAGCTTTCGCGGGAGTTCCTACAATGAGCAGTTCTTC.

V gene TRBV3-1 (or the pseudogene TRBV3-2) combines with J gene TRBJ1-6; no clear D. Germline-derived CDR1 and CDR2 are LGHDT and YNNKEL (reference sequence). V was cut by 4 bases and J by 0 bases, with 10 bases left in between. The CDR3 is 16 residues long. This CDR3 is CASSPIYGSYNSPLHF. The CDR3 DNA sequence: TGTGCCAGCAGCCCCATTTACGGCTCCTATAATTCACCCCTCCACTTT.

CDR3 residues: CAISGAGGTDTQYF. The CDR3 nucleotides are TGTGCCATCAGTGGGGCCGGGGGCACAGATACGCAGTATTTT. The chain employs TRBV10-3 and TRBJ2-3, with D possibly matching TRBD2 (5 bases). The CDR3 loop spans 14 amino acids. Germline V gene data show CDR1 as ENHRY and CDR2 as SYGVKD. Trimming removed 4 bases at V and 1 base at J, with 9 bases between.

This clone was counted a single time. This sample also contains other DNA sequences that code for the same CDR3. CDR3 sequence (DNA): TGTGCCAGCAGACAATACGGACAGGGAGTTGTGTTGGGAGGCTACACCTTC. Protein: CASRQYGQGVVLGGYTF. This chain uses TRBV28 with TRBJ1-2; 8 bases fit TRBD1. V lost 6 bases to trimming and J lost 8 bases; unmatched junction nucleotides: 20. CDR1 and CDR2 (germline): MDHEN, SYDVKM. This CDR3 spans 17 amino acids.

This clone appeared a few times. The genes are TRBV5-1 and TRBJ1-5, with D tentatively TRBD1 (5 bases). Trimming cost V 4 bases and J 2 bases, with 10 bases left between them. Germline assignment: CDR1 SGHRS and CDR2 YFSETQ. The CDR3 length is 14 residues. The CDR3 DNA follows: TGCGCCAGCAGCGTCGACAGTCGCAATCAGCCCCAGCATTTT. Encoded protein: CASSVDSRNQPQHF.

This chain uses TRBV7-2 with TRBJ1-4; possible D gene TRBD1, 5 bases. The CDR3 covers 14 residues. Germline V lookup: CDR1 SGHTA, CDR2 FQGNSA. V lost 2 bases to trimming and J lost 3 bases, with 7 bases between them. The CDR3 protein is CASSLRQSNEKLFF. The CDR3 nucleotides are TGTGCCAGCAGCTTAAGACAGTCTAATGAAAAACTGTTTTTT.

V gene TRBV27 combines with J gene TRBJ1-1; no clear D. Trimming took off 2 bases at V and 1 base at J, with 5 bases between the two ends. Per the germline V gene, CDR1 is MNHEY and CDR2 is SMNVEV (reference sequence). This CDR3 comprises 13 residues. CDR3 bases: TGTGCCAGCAGTTTAGGCGGGAACACTGAAGCTTTCTTT. This translates into CASSLGGNTEAFF.

The V gene is TRBV2, the J gene TRBJ1-2, with D possibly being TRBD1 (6 bases). V lost 3 bases and J 4 bases, leaving 9 bases between the germline ends. The CDR3 is made up of 13 amino acids. CDR1 SNHLY and CDR2 FYNNEI come from the germline V gene. CDR3 protein: CASSEHRVYGYTF. Here the CDR3 DNA reads TGTGCCAGCAGTGAGCACAGGGTCTATGGCTACACCTTC.

This clone has just one count. The chain joins TRBV7-2 to TRBJ2-7, with TRBD2 matching over 8 bases. CDR3 length equals 16 residues. Germline lookup yields CDR1 SGHTA and CDR2 FQGNSA. Trimming removed 5 bases from V and 2 bases from J; junction bases left unmatched: 11. Here the CDR3 DNA reads TGTGCCAGCAGCCCGCACGGGGGGGGCCTAACCTACGAGCAGTACTTC. Its protein is CASSPHGGGLTYEQYF.

The chain is built from TRBV7-8 and TRBJ1-2; D not resolved. This CDR3 has 14 residues. The V end was cut by 5 bases, the J end by 4 bases, with 14 bases between. CDR1 SGHVS and CDR2 FQNEAQ come from the germline V gene. The CDR3 reads CASSPTQRSYGYTF. CDR3 DNA: TGTGCCAGCAGCCCAACCCAGCGGAGCTATGGCTACACCTTC.

This chain joins TRBV7-2 and TRBJ2-7; 9 positions agree with TRBD1. V lost 5 bases, J lost 5 bases, and 10 bases stayed unmatched. Germline CDR1 and CDR2: SGHTA and FQGNSA. The CDR3 runs to 15 residues. The CDR3, as DNA: TGTGCCAGCAGCAACCGGGACAGGGCTTTGCACGAGCAGTACTTC. It translates to CASSNRDRALHEQYF. Looking up the rest from reference TRBV7-2 and TRBJ2-7 gives the full variable domain: GAGVSQSPSNKVTEKGKDVELRCDPISGHTALYWYRQSLGQGLEFLIYFQGNSAPDKSGLPSDRFSAERTGGSVSTLTIQRTQQEDSAVYLCASSNRDRALHEQYFGPGTRLTVT.

V is TRBV16 and J is TRBJ2-2; 7 bases match TRBD1. From germline, CDR1 is KGHSY and CDR2 FQNENV. Unmatched junction bases numbered 3, after V lost 3 bases and J lost 5 bases. This CDR3 region has 14 residues. CDR3 sequence reads: CASSHTGETGELFF. In DNA, the CDR3 is TGTGCCAGCAGCCATACAGGGGAGACCGGGGAGCTGTTTTTT.

This chain uses TRBV19 with TRBJ2-7, with D possibly being TRBD2 (5 bases). V lost 9 bases to trimming and J lost 7 bases, with 19 bases between them. CDR3 length equals 13 residues. Germline values: CDR1 LNHDA, CDR2 SQIVND (reference sequence). The CDR3 nucleotides are TGTGCCAGCAAATCCAGCGGCTCGTGGGAGCAGTACTTC. This translates into CASKSSGSWEQYF. The full variable domain, completed using reference TRBV19 and TRBJ2-7, is DGGITQSPKYLFRKEGQNVTLSCEQNLNHDAMYWYRQDPGQGLRLIYYSQIVNDFQKGDIAEGYSVSREKKESFPLTVTSAQKNPTAFYLCASKSSGSWEQYFGPGTRLTVT.

The chain couples TRBV4-2 to TRBJ2-5, with 9 bases identical to TRBD1. V was pared by 0 bases and J by 2 bases, with 13 bases of the junction left unmatched. Germline CDR1 is LGHNA and CDR2 is YNFKEQ. The CDR3 has 19 residues. The CDR3 is CASSQDLPRGTGSQETQYF. In DNA, the CDR3 is TGTGCCAGCAGCCAAGATCTCCCCCGGGGGACAGGGAGTCAAGAGACCCAGTACTTC.

This clone was observed a few times. This sequence joins TRBV7-3 and TRBJ2-1; no clear D. From germline, CDR1 is SGHTA and CDR2 FQGTGA. The CDR3 runs to 13 residues. V gave up 4 bases and J gave up 9 bases, with 13 bases separating them. The CDR3 DNA is TGTGCCAGCAGCTCGCAAATAGCCAGTGAGCAGTTCTTC. Its translation is CASSSQIASEQFF.

As DNA, the CDR3 is TGTGCCAGCAGCGACCGCCTAGCGTCCCATGAGCAGTTCTTC. It specifies CASSDRLASHEQFF. The genes are TRBV2 and TRBJ2-1; TRBD2 is a possible D gene (6 bases). In germline, CDR1 is SNHLY, CDR2 FYNNEI. The CDR3 runs to 14 residues. The V end lost 6 bases, the J end lost 8 bases, and 17 bases lay between the germline ends.

The rearrangement uses TRBV29-1 and TRBJ2-3; 8 bases are shared with TRBD2. Trimming removed 7 bases from V and 2 bases from J; junction bases left unmatched: 11. The CDR3 spans 15 residues. Germline CDR1 reads SQVTM; CDR2 reads ANQGSEA. CDR3 amino acids: CSARPLAEPTDTQYF. CDR3 sequence (DNA): TGCAGCGCCAGGCCACTAGCGGAACCCACAGATACGCAGTATTTT.

The V call is TRBV5-8, the J call TRBJ1-4, with D unclear. Trimming removed 4 bases from V and 0 bases from J, with 7 bases in between. Germline CDR1 is SGHTS and CDR2 is YDEGEE. The CDR3 contains 14 residues. CDR3 DNA sequence: TGTGCCAGCAGCACATCTGCAACTAATGAAAAACTGTTTTTT. Amino acids: CASSTSATNEKLFF.

The rearrangement links TRBV7-8 to TRBJ2-1, with TRBD1 as a possible D gene (5 bases). The CDR3 is 16 amino acids. The germline V and J ends were trimmed by 7 bases and 1 base, with 17 bases remaining between them. Germline V CDR1 and CDR2: SGHVS, FQNEAQ. CDR3 in amino acids: CASKRGGIGSYNEQFF. CDR3 nucleotides: TGTGCCAGCAAAAGGGGTGGGATAGGGTCCTACAATGAGCAGTTCTTC.

This clone has only one observation. The V call is TRBV4-3, the J call TRBJ2-1, with D maybe TRBD2 (6 bases). This CDR3 region has 17 residues. The V end was cut by 1 base, the J end by 0 bases, with 13 bases between. Germline lookup yields CDR1 LGHNA and CDR2 YSLEER. In DNA form, the CDR3 reads TGCGCCAGCAGCCAAGTGGGGGGACTGAGCTCCTACAATGAGCAGTTCTTC. Encoded protein: CASSQVGGLSSYNEQFF.

This sequence joins TRBV4-2 and TRBJ1-4; no clear D. Germline V gives CDR1 LGHNA, CDR2 YNFKEQ. With 5 bases removed from V and 6 bases from J, the gap between germline ends came to 13 bases. CDR3 length equals 14 residues. CDR3 residues: CASSKQWQDEKLFF. The DNA for the CDR3 is TGTGCCAGCAGCAAACAGTGGCAGGATGAAAAACTGTTTTTT.

The chain carries TRBV7-2 and TRBJ2-3; 15 bases line up with TRBD2. V lost 6 bases to trimming and J lost 0 bases; unmatched junction nucleotides: 10. Germline V gives CDR1 SGHTA, CDR2 FQGNSA. The CDR3 is 19 residues long. CDR3 amino acids: CASRPRGLAGGGSTDTQYF. CDR3 nucleotides: TGTGCCAGCAGACCCCGGGGACTAGCGGGAGGTGGTAGCACAGATACGCAGTATTTT.

The chain recombines TRBV28 with TRBJ1-4; D not resolved. CDR1 and CDR2 (germline): MDHEN, SYDVKM. The CDR3 spans 15 residues. Trimming pared 3 bases from V and 0 bases from J, leaving 8 bases between. The CDR3, as DNA: TGTGCCAGCAGTTTGGCAGGCGCAACTAATGAAAAACTGTTTTTT. This encodes CASSLAGATNEKLFF.

The chain carries TRBV9 and TRBJ1-2; 7 nucleotides line up with TRBD1. Germline V gene lookup returns CDR1 SGDLS and CDR2 YYNGEE. V gave up 0 bases and J gave up 7 bases; unmatched junction bases: 6. This CDR3 is 14 amino acids long. The CDR3 nucleotides read TGTGCCAGCAGCGTAGCAGTGACAGGGACTGGCTACACCTTC. This encodes CASSVAVTGTGYTF.

V is TRBV19 and J is TRBJ2-7; 7 bases map to TRBD2. The germline CDR1 and CDR2 sequences are LNHDA and SQIVND (reference sequence). V lost 2 bases, J lost 3 bases, and 4 bases stayed unmatched. The CDR3 runs 14 residues. The CDR3 spells CASSISGLVYEQYF. CDR3 nucleotides: TGTGCCAGTAGTATATCAGGACTAGTCTACGAGCAGTACTTC.